This T cell receptor (beta chain) was observed in a study of regulatory T cells in long-lasting Graves disease. About the research overall: The study enrolled newly diagnosed Graves' patients on antithyroid drugs under 3 months.

Time point in this sample: newly diagnosed GD, antithyroid drugs for less than 3 months. The TCR library was made from RNA that had been extracted from PBMCs in TRIzol. This clonotype was found a few times. Sequencing libraries for TCR beta were prepared with iRepertoire HTBI primers and Arm-PCR of CDR3 regions. TCRdb redid the calling of the multiplex PCR reads with MiXCR, one entry per CDR3 protein. Seen here are around 400,000 distinct CDR3 sequences, roughly a sixth observed once, and the top ten hold 20% to 25%. Sequences were derived from peripheral blood mononuclear cells (PBMCs), sampled at new diagnosis, from a patient treated with antithyroid drugs. This clonotype was obtained from a female donor with Graves disease.

The CDR3 nucleotides read TGTGCCAGCAGTGTCACTAGGGGCACAGATACGCAGTATTTT. Its translation: CASSVTRGTDTQYF. V is TRBV25-1 and J is TRBJ2-3; tentatively, D is TRBD2 (5 bases). Per germline, CDR1 MGHDK and CDR2 SYGVNS. The CDR3 has 14 residues. V shed 4 bases and J shed 1 base, with 9 bases lying between them.